This T cell receptor (beta chain) was recovered during a study of blood T cell repertoires in COVID-19. Turning to the study itself: Both acute and convalescent COVID-19 samples were obtained from the United States, Italy and Spain. T cells, B-cell-depleted T cells, or PBMCs supplied cDNA or gDNA.

This clone appeared a few times. Original data processing: From reference gene primer amplification, estimates of nucleated cell counts were derived. TCRdb's table, derived via immunoSEQ multiplex PCR, lists solely in-frame clones and lacks some. For V, J and clone size, that table is used; D and trimming come from the DNA. The table has 200,000 to 250,000 clones, 75% to 90% seen once. From germline, CDR1 is SGHRS and CDR2 YFSETQ. J gave up 1 base and V 0 bases, and 3 bases lay outside the gene matches. The CDR3 runs 15 residues. The sequence derives from a human donor in a cohort sampled during active COVID-19. The sequencing sample was made of peripheral blood. The rearrangement uses TRBV5-1 and TRBJ1-1; TRBD1 matches at 7 bases. The CDR3 spells CASSLGQGWNTEAFF. In DNA form, the CDR3 reads TGCGCCAGCAGCTTGGGACAGGGATGGAACACTGAAGCTTTCTTT. The entire variable domain, with the rest obtained from reference TRBV5-1 and TRBJ1-1, is as follows: KAGVTQTPRYLIKTRGQQVTLSCSPISGHRSVSWYQQTPGQGLQFLFEYFSETQRNKGNFPGRFSGRQFSNSRSEMNVSTLELGDSALYLCASSLGQGWNTEAFFGQGTRLTVV.